Below, 27 T cell receptor beta chains from the same sample are listed, as sequenced in a study of blood T cell repertoires in COVID-19. Profiling relied on immunoSEQ multiplex PCR, and the TCRdb table lists in-frame clones only, not all of them. The table lists about 110,000 clones, about three quarters of them singletons. Sequencing was carried out using peripheral blood. The receptor set was obtained from a man aged 80 or over with COVID-19, enrolled during active disease.

The chain is built from TRBV2 and TRBJ2-3; TRBD2 matches 15 bases. V shed 4 bases and J 4 bases; nucleotides not matched to a gene: 0. Germline V lookup: CDR1 SNHLY, CDR2 FYNNEI. This CDR3 comprises 15 residues. Written as DNA, the CDR3 is TGTGCCAGCAGTGGGACTAGCGGGAGGGCAGATACGCAGTATTTT. Its protein product is CASSGTSGRADTQYF.

The chain recombines TRBV18 with TRBJ2-2; 11 nucleotides align to TRBD1. Germline assignment: CDR1 KGHSH and CDR2 LQKENI. This CDR3 contains 16 residues. Losses at the gene ends were 0 bases for V and 6 bases for J; bases not matched to a gene: 3. This CDR3 is CASSPPGTGGSGELFF. In nucleotides, the CDR3 is TGTGCCAGCTCACCACCCGGGACAGGGGGTTCCGGGGAGCTGTTTTTT.

There are a few counts of this clone. The chain combines TRBV5-5 with TRBJ1-1; possible D gene TRBD1, 5 bases. CDR1 is SGHKS and CDR2 is YYEKEE in the germline V gene (reference sequence). V dropped 1 base and J dropped 3 bases, with 7 bases sitting between them. This CDR3 is 13 amino acids long. CDR3 protein: CASSLRGDTEAFF. CDR3 bases: TGTGCCAGCAGCTTGCGGGGGGACACTGAAGCTTTCTTT.

The chain uses TRBV6-1 and TRBJ1-5; TRBD1 agrees at 8 bases. Losses at the gene ends were 1 base for V and 0 bases for J; bases not matched to a gene: 5. This CDR3 contains 17 residues. Germline V gene sequence: CDR1 MNHNS, CDR2 SASEGT. CDR3: CASSEGTGPYSNQPQHF. The CDR3 DNA sequence: TGTGCCAGCAGTGAAGGGACAGGGCCCTATAGCAATCAGCCCCAGCATTTT.

The rearrangement uses TRBV6-6 and TRBJ1-4; 10 nucleotides match TRBD1. The V gene end was trimmed by 6 bases and the J gene end by 6 bases; junction bases not matched to a gene: 7. Germline V gives CDR1 MNHNY, CDR2 SVGAGI (reference sequence). The length of the CDR3 is 15 residues. The CDR3 here is CASSRPGTGDEKLFF. The CDR3 coding sequence is TGTGCCAGCAGCCGTCCCGGGACAGGGGATGAAAAACTGTTTTTT.

The V call is TRBV6-5, the J call TRBJ1-1, with 8 bases aligning to TRBD1. Germline assignment: CDR1 MNHEY and CDR2 SVGAGI. The ends lost 5 bases at V and 4 bases at J; junction bases unmatched: 6. There are 14 residues in the CDR3. The CDR3 reads CASSPQGAGTEAFF. CDR3 DNA sequence: TGTGCCAGCAGTCCGCAGGGGGCTGGCACTGAAGCTTTCTTT.

In its sample, this clone was seen a few times. The V and J genes are TRBV7-9 and TRBJ2-7, with D maybe TRBD1 (5 bases). V lost 5 bases and J 0 bases, leaving 14 bases between the germline ends. CDR1 and CDR2 from the germline V gene are SEHNR and FQNEAQ (reference sequence). The CDR3 covers 15 residues. The CDR3 region is CASSPGWGSSYEQYF. The CDR3 DNA follows: TGTGCCAGCAGCCCCGGCTGGGGCAGCTCCTACGAGCAGTACTTC.

The chain carries TRBV12-3 or TRBV12-4 and TRBJ2-5, with 7 nucleotides matching TRBD2. CDR3 length: 13 amino acids. V lost 6 bases to trimming and J lost 5 bases; unmatched junction nucleotides: 6. The CDR3 reads CASSGGSVETQYF. The DNA of the CDR3 is TGTGCCAGCAGCGGCGGGAGTGTTGAGACCCAGTACTTC.

The rearrangement joins TRBV11-2 to TRBJ2-7, with D perhaps matching TRBD1 (6 bases). Trimming left V 6 bases short and J 5 bases short, with 14 bases between. Germline CDR1 reads SGHAT; CDR2 reads FQNNGV. The CDR3 length is 13 residues. CDR3 in amino acids: CASRSGTFHEQYF. The CDR3 DNA reads TGTGCCAGCAGGTCCGGGACATTCCACGAGCAGTACTTC.

The chain employs TRBV7-6 and TRBJ1-1; 8 positions agree with TRBD1. V lost 5 bases and J lost 3; bases outside the gene matches: 5. CDR1 is SGHVS and CDR2 is FNYEAQ in the germline V gene. This CDR3 has 14 amino acids. The DNA of the CDR3 is TGTGCCAGCAGCGCCCGACAGGGGTACACTGAAGCTTTCTTT. It is translated as CASSARQGYTEAFF.

This chain uses TRBV18 with TRBJ1-4, with D maybe TRBD1 (5 bases). V was shortened by 3 bases and J by 8 bases, with 16 bases between the two germline ends. Germline values: CDR1 KGHSH, CDR2 LQKENI. This CDR3 has 15 amino acids. CDR3 region: CASSPRRDGGEKLFF. The CDR3 DNA reads as TGTGCCAGCTCACCGCGACGGGACGGAGGGGAAAAACTGTTTTTT. Full variable domain (rest looked up from reference TRBV18 and TRBJ1-4): NAGVMQNPRHLVRRRGQEARLRCSPMKGHSHVYWYRQLPEEGLKFMVYLQKENIIDESGMPKERFSAEFPKEGPSILRIQQVVRGDSAAYFCASSPRRDGGEKLFFGSGTQLSVL.

This clone was observed a handful of times. The V gene is TRBV29-1, the J gene TRBJ1-2, with TRBD1 matching over 7 bases. The CDR3 covers 12 residues. CDR1 SQVTM and CDR2 ANQGSEA come from the germline V gene. J was trimmed by 2 bases and V by 7 bases; bases with no gene match: 4. CDR3 protein: CSGRGQNYGYTF. The CDR3 DNA follows: TGCAGCGGGAGGGGACAGAACTATGGCTACACCTTC. Full variable domain (remainder filled in from reference TRBV29-1 and TRBJ1-2): SAVISQKPSRDICQRGTSLTIQCQVDSQVTMMFWYRQQPGQSLTLIATANQGSEATYESGFVIDKFPISRPNLTFSTLTVSNMSPEDSSIYLCSGRGQNYGYTFGSGTRLTVV.

The chain links TRBV28 to TRBJ1-6; a weak D match, TRBD1 (5 bases). The CDR3 is 17 amino acids. V was shortened by 4 bases and J by 6 bases, with 19 bases between the two germline ends. Germline CDR1 reads MDHEN; CDR2 reads SYDVKM. Here the CDR3 reads CASSSPAGKGPNSPLHF. The CDR3 nucleotides read TGTGCCAGCAGTTCTCCCGCAGGGAAGGGGCCTAATTCACCCCTCCACTTT.

This rearrangement joins TRBV6-8 to TRBJ2-6; possible D gene TRBD2, 6 bases. V was trimmed by 6 bases and J by 0 bases, leaving 15 bases between them. CDR1 is MNHGY and CDR2 is SAAAGT in the germline V gene. CDR3 size: 17 residues. This chain's CDR3 is CASSPGLGGSGANVLTF. The DNA of the CDR3 is TGTGCCAGCAGCCCGGGACTCGGAGGCTCTGGGGCCAACGTCCTGACTTTC.

J is TRBJ1-5 and V is TRBV7-9; D uncertain. This CDR3 contains 13 residues. V dropped 5 bases and J dropped 7 bases, with 12 bases sitting between them. From germline, CDR1 is SEHNR and CDR2 FQNEAQ (reference sequence). CDR3 region: CASSQSLEQPQHF. Written as DNA, the CDR3 is TGTGCCAGCAGCCAATCACTAGAGCAGCCCCAGCATTTT.

CDR3 sequence: CASIPQYPHYGYTF. The CDR3 region has the DNA TGTGCCAGCATCCCACAGTACCCCCACTATGGCTACACCTTC. The chain is built from TRBV2 and TRBJ1-2; no reliable D call. Trimming left V 7 bases short and J 3 bases short, with 15 bases between. The CDR3 runs 14 residues. CDR1 SNHLY and CDR2 FYNNEI come from the germline V gene.

This sequence joins TRBV5-1 and TRBJ2-5; TRBD1 might be the D (6 bases). The CDR3 sequence is 15 residues long. Germline V CDR1 and CDR2: SGHRS, YFSETQ. The V end was cut by 3 bases, the J end by 5 bases, with 17 bases between. Here the CDR3 reads CASSSLGQLQETQYF. CDR3 nucleotides: TGCGCCAGCAGCTCACTGGGACAACTCCAGGAGACCCAGTACTTC.

V and J are TRBV21-1 and TRBJ2-1; the table names TRBD2, a call not compared with the DNA. TRBV21-1 has pseudogene status. The CDR3 sequence is 16 residues long. The CDR3 here is CASSKNWTSFFNEQFF. The DNA for the CDR3 is TGTGCCAGCAGCAAAAACTGGACTAGTTTCTTCAATGAGCAGTTCTTC.

This clone has a handful of counts. This CDR3 is CASSETSGYQETQYF. In DNA, the CDR3 is TGTGCCAGCAGTGAGACTAGCGGGTACCAAGAGACCCAGTACTTC. The chain recombines TRBV28 with TRBJ2-5, with 10 positions matching TRBD2. The V gene's germline CDR1 is MDHEN and CDR2 SYDVKM. V shed 5 bases and J 0 bases; nucleotides not matched to a gene: 3. The CDR3 totals 15 residues.

The chain has TRBV19 and TRBJ2-1; 9 bases fit TRBD2. V dropped 3 bases and J dropped 8; count of bases not matched to a gene: 8. The germline gives CDR1 LNHDA, CDR2 SQIVND (reference sequence). This CDR3 contains 15 residues. The CDR3: CASSIGGRARDEQFF. The CDR3 nucleotides read TGTGCCAGTAGTATTGGCGGGAGGGCCCGGGATGAGCAGTTCTTC.

The chain recombines TRBV10-3 with TRBJ2-1; TRBD1 might be the D (5 bases). Trimming removed 0 bases at V and 5 bases at J, with 11 bases between. Per germline, CDR1 ENHRY and CDR2 SYGVKD. This CDR3 is 15 amino acids long. CDR3 DNA sequence: TGTGCCATCAGTGAGTCAAGGGGCTTAAACAATGAGCAGTTCTTC. Translated, it gives CAISESRGLNNEQFF.

This sequence joins TRBV28 and TRBJ2-1; a weak D match, TRBD1 (7 bases). V gave up 4 bases and J gave up 3 bases, with 13 bases separating them. The CDR3 totals 15 residues. CDR1 is MDHEN, CDR2 SYDVKM, per germline. The CDR3 DNA sequence: TGTGCCAGCAGTTCCTACAGGGGAGGCTACAATGAGCAGTTCTTC. Translation: CASSSYRGGYNEQFF.

V gene TRBV4-3 combines with J gene TRBJ1-1; 7 bases match TRBD1. The germline CDR1 and CDR2 sequences are LGHNA and YSLEER. The CDR3 covers 15 residues. Trimming at V came to 1 base and at J to 1 base, leaving 3 bases not matched to a gene. The CDR3 DNA is TGCGCCAGCAGCCAAGGAACAGGGGCGAACACTGAAGCTTTCTTT. Its translation: CASSQGTGANTEAFF.

CDR3 amino acids: CASSLTGGSTDTQYF. CDR3 DNA sequence: TGTGCCAGCAGTCTTACAGGGGGAAGCACAGATACGCAGTATTTT. The rearrangement uses TRBV6-4 and TRBJ2-3; 8 bases match TRBD1. This CDR3 is 15 amino acids long. Germline V gives CDR1 MRHNA, CDR2 SNTAGT. Trimming took 5 bases from V and 0 from J; bases not matched to a gene: 4.

The V gene is TRBV27, the J gene TRBJ2-7, with 9 bases that match TRBD2. Looked up from germline, CDR1 is MNHEY and CDR2 is SMNVEV (reference sequence). V shed 8 bases, J shed 6 bases, and the junction held 11 bases outside the gene matches. CDR3 length: 14 residues. The CDR3 region has the DNA TGTGCCAGCGGGGTGGTAGCGGGAGTTTCCGAGCAGTACTTC. It yields the protein CASGVVAGVSEQYF.

The CDR3 loop reads CASSFLPSDTGFEQYF. The CDR3 coding sequence is TGTGCCAGCAGTTTCCTTCCTTCCGATACAGGTTTCGAGCAGTACTTC. V gene TRBV28 combines with J gene TRBJ2-7; TRBD1 is a possible D gene (5 bases). V was trimmed by 3 bases and J by 6 bases, leaving 21 bases between them. Germline V gene data show CDR1 as MDHEN and CDR2 as SYDVKM. The CDR3 sequence is 16 residues long. Full variable domain (remainder filled in from reference TRBV28 and TRBJ2-7): DVKVTQSSRYLVKRTGEKVFLECVQDMDHENMFWYRQDPGLGLRLIYFSYDVKMKEKGDIPEGYSVSREKKERFSLILESASTNQTSMYLCASSFLPSDTGFEQYFGPGTRLTVT.

Concerning this clone: Other DNA sequences in the same sample also yield this CDR3. The CDR3 sequence is CASSYSAGYEQYF. For the CDR3, the DNA is TGTGCCAGCAGTTACTCGGCGGGGTACGAGCAGTACTTC. The rearrangement uses TRBV6-2 or TRBV6-3 and TRBJ2-7, with D tentatively TRBD2 (6 bases). CDR3 length equals 13 residues. Germline V gives CDR1 MNHEY, CDR2 SVGEGT. V was cut by 0 bases and J by 4 bases, with 7 bases left in between.